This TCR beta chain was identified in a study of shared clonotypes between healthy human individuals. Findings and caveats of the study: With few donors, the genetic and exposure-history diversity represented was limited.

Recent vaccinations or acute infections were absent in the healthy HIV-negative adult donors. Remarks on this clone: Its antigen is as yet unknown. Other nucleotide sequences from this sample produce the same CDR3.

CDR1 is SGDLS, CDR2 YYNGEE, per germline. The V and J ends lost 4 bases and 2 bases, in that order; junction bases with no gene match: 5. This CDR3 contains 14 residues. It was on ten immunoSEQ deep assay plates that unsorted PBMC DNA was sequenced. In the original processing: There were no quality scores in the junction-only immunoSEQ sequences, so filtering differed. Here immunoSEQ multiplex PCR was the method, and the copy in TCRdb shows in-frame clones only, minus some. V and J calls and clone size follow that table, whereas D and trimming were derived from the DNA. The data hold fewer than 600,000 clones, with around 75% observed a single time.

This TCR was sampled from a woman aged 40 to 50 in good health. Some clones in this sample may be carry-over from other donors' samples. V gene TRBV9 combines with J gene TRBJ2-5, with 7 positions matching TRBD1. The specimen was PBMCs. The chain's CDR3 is CASSPQGIQETQYF. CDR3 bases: TGTGCCAGCAGCCCACAGGGGATACAAGAGACCCAGTACTTC.